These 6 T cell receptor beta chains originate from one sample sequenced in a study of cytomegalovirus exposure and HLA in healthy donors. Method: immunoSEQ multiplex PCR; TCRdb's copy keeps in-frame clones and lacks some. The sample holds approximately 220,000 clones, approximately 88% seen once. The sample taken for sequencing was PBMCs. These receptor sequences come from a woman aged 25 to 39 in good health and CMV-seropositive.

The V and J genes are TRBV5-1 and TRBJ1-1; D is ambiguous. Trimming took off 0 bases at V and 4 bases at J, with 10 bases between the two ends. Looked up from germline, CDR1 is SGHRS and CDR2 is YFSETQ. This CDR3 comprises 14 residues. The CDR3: CASSLDALLTEAFF. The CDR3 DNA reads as TGCGCCAGCAGCTTGGATGCCCTCCTCACTGAAGCTTTCTTT.

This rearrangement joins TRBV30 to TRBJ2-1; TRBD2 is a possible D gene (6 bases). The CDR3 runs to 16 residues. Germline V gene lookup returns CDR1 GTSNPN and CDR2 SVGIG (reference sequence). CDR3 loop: CALSGGDPLSYNEQFF. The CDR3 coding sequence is TGTGCTCTCTCCGGGGGAGACCCCCTATCCTACAATGAGCAGTTCTTC.

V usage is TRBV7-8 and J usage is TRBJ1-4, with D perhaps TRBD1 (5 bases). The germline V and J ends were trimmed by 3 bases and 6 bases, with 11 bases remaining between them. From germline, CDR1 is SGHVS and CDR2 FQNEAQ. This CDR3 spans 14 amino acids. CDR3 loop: CASSFDVRDEKLFF. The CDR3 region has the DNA TGTGCCAGCAGCTTCGACGTCAGGGATGAAAAACTGTTTTTT.

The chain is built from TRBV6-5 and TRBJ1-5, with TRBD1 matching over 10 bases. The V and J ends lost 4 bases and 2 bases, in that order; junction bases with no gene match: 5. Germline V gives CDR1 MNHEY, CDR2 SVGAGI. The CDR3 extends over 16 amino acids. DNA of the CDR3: TGTGCCAGCAGTTGGACAGGGGGGTATGGCAATCAGCCCCAGCATTTT. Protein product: CASSWTGGYGNQPQHF.

The CDR3: CAISERGIREKLFF. CDR3 DNA: TGTGCCATCAGTGAGCGAGGAATCAGGGAAAAACTGTTTTTT. The J gene is TRBJ1-4, the V gene TRBV10-3; D unresolved. V lost 2 bases, J lost 8 bases, and 12 bases lay in between. Germline V gives CDR1 ENHRY, CDR2 SYGVKD. This CDR3 spans 14 amino acids.

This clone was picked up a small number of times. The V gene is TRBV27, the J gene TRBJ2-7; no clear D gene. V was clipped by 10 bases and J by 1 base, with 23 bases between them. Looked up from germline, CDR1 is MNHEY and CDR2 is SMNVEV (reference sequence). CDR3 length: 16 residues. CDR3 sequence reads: CATARFGRTISYEQYF. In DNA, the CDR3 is TGTGCCACCGCCCGATTCGGACGGACGATATCCTACGAGCAGTACTTC.